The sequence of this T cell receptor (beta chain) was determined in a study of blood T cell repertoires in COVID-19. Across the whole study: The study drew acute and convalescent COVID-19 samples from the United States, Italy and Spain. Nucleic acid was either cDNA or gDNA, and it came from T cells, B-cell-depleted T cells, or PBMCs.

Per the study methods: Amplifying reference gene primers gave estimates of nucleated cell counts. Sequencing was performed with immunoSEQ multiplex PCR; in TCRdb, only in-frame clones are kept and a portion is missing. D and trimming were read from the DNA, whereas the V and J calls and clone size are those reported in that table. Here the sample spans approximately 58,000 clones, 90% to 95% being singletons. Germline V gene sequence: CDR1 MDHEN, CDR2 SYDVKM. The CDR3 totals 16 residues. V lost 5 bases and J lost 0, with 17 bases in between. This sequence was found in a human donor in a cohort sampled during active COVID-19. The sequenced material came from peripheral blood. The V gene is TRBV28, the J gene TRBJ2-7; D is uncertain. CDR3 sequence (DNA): TGTGCCAGCAGTAGACCGACATACTCCCTCTCCTACGAGCAGTACTTC. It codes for CASSRPTYSLSYEQYF.